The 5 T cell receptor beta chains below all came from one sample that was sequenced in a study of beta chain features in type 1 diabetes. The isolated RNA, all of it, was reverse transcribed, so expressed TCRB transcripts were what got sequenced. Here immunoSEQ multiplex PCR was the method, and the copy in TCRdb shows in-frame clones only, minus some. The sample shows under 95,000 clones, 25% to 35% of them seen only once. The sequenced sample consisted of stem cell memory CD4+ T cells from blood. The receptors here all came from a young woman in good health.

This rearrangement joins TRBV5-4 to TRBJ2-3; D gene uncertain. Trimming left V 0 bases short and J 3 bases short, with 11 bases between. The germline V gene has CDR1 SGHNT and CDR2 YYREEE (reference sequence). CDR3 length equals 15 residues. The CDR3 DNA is TGTGCCAGCAGCTTGGCGGCACAGAGTACAGATACGCAGTATTTT. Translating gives CASSLAAQSTDTQYF.

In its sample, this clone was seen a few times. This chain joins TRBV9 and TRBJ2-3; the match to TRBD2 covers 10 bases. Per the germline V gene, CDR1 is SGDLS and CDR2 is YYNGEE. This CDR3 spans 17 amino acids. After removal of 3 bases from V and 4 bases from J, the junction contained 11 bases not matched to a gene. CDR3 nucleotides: TGTGCCAGCAGCGAGCGGGGGGGGGCTGGTGTATCAGATACGCAGTATTTT. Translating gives CASSERGGAGVSDTQYF. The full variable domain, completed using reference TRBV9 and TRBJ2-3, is DSGVTQTPKHLITATGQRVTLRCSPRSGDLSVYWYQQSLDQGLQFLIQYYNGEERAKGNILERFSAQQFPDLHSELNLSSLELGDSALYFCASSERGGAGVSDTQYFGPGTRLTVL.

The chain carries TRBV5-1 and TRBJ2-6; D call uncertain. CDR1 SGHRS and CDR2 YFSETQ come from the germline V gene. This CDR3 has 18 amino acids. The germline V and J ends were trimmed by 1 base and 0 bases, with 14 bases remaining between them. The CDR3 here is CASSLRSGQSSGANVLTF. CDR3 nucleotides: TGCGCCAGCAGCTTGAGGTCAGGCCAAAGCTCTGGGGCCAACGTCCTGACTTTC.

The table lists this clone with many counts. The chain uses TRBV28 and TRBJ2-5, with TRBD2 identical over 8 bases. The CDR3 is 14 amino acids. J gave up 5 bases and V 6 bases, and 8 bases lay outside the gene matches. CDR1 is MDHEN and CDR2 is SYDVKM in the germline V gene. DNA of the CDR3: TGTGCCAGCAGGACAGCGGGAGTCGTCGAGACCCAGTACTTC. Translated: CASRTAGVVETQYF.

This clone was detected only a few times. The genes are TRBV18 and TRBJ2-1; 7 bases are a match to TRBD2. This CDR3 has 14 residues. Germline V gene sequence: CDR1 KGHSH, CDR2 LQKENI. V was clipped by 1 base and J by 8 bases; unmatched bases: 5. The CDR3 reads CASSPLVGRDEQFF. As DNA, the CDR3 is TGTGCCAGCTCACCACTAGTAGGGAGGGATGAGCAGTTCTTC.